These 27 T cell receptor beta chains were sequenced from one sample in a study of cytomegalovirus exposure and HLA in healthy donors. This PCR relied on a set of 60 Vbeta primers and 13 Jbeta primers. Some clones are missing from TCRdb's copy, which holds only in-frame ones; the method was immunoSEQ multiplex PCR. The sample lists around 230,000 clones; 78% were seen once. The sequencing sample was made of PBMCs. These receptors were collected from a boy younger than 18 in good health and CMV-seronegative.

The V call is TRBV6-6, the J call TRBJ1-1; D might be TRBD1 (6 bases). Germline CDR1 reads MNHNY; CDR2 reads SVGAGI (reference sequence). Trimming stripped 2 bases from V and 3 bases from J, with 13 bases between. The CDR3 has 15 amino acids. The CDR3 DNA follows: TGTGCCAGCAGTTACAATGGGGGGGCGTACACTGAAGCTTTCTTT. Its translation: CASSYNGGAYTEAFF.

This chain connects TRBV20-1 to TRBJ1-2; no reliable D call. The CDR3 sequence is 11 residues long. Between the trimmed V and J ends, which lost 3 bases and 6 bases, there was a span of 8 bases. Germline V gene sequence: CDR1 DFQATT, CDR2 SNEGSKA (reference sequence). CDR3 DNA sequence: TGCAGTGCTAGGGGGAGGGATGGCTACACCTTC. Translated, it gives CSARGRDGYTF.

The chain is built from TRBV4-2 and TRBJ2-1; D is unresolved. Germline V gives CDR1 LGHNA, CDR2 YNFKEQ. CDR3 length equals 13 residues. V shed 1 base and J shed 8 bases, with 9 bases lying between them. The CDR3 bases are TGTGCCAGCAGCCAAGTCGGAGAGGATGAGCAGTTCTTC. This sequence encodes CASSQVGEDEQFF.

The chain recombines TRBV28 with TRBJ1-1, with TRBD1 matching 7 bases. The germline V gene has CDR1 MDHEN and CDR2 SYDVKM. The CDR3 is 17 amino acids. V lost 3 bases to trimming and J lost 0 bases; unmatched junction nucleotides: 10. The CDR3 protein is CASSLIEGAVMNTEAFF. DNA for the CDR3: TGTGCCAGCAGTTTGATTGAGGGGGCTGTTATGAACACTGAAGCTTTCTTT.

The rearrangement uses TRBV29-1 and TRBJ1-3; TRBD1 matches at 10 bases. CDR1 SQVTM and CDR2 ANQGSEA come from the germline V gene. The CDR3 runs 14 residues. J was trimmed by 11 bases and V by 4 bases; bases with no gene match: 11. The CDR3 loop is CSVVLRDRGTSIYF. As DNA, the CDR3 is TGCAGCGTTGTCCTGCGGGACAGGGGAACATCCATATATTTT.

The rearrangement joins TRBV4-1 to TRBJ1-4, with 7 bases matching TRBD1. Germline values: CDR1 MGHRA, CDR2 YSYEKL. J was trimmed by 7 bases and V by 2 bases; bases with no gene match: 10. CDR3 length: 16 residues. The CDR3: CASSQPPDRDGEKLFF. CDR3 nucleotides: TGCGCCAGCAGCCAACCTCCCGACAGGGACGGTGAAAAACTGTTTTTT.

The chain has TRBV29-1 and TRBJ2-3; 7 bases are a match to TRBD1. Looked up from germline, CDR1 is SQVTM and CDR2 is ANQGSEA. CDR3 size: 15 residues. J was trimmed by 2 bases and V by 6 bases; bases with no gene match: 11. The CDR3 bases are TGCAGCGTCGCCCGGGGACAGCAGATCACAGATACGCAGTATTTT. It specifies CSVARGQQITDTQYF.

This sequence joins TRBV7-2 and TRBJ2-7, with no clear D. There are 14 residues in the CDR3. Germline values: CDR1 SGHTA, CDR2 FQGNSA. V shed 2 bases and J shed 0 bases, with 8 bases lying between them. The CDR3 here is CASSLYSLSYEQYF. CDR3 bases: TGTGCCAGCAGCTTATACAGCCTCTCCTACGAGCAGTACTTC.

This chain links TRBV13 with TRBJ2-7, with 10 bases identical to TRBD1. Germline loops: CDR1 PRHDT, CDR2 FYEKMQ (reference sequence). The CDR3 has 15 residues. J was trimmed by 0 bases and V by 5 bases; bases with no gene match: 4. The CDR3 region has the DNA TGTGCCAGCAGCGCGGGGACAGGGGTCTCCTACGAGCAGTACTTC. Translation gives CASSAGTGVSYEQYF.

V and J are TRBV13 and TRBJ1-1; TRBD1 might be the D (6 bases). The germline V gene has CDR1 PRHDT and CDR2 FYEKMQ (reference sequence). Trimming pared 5 bases from V and 8 bases from J, leaving 12 bases between. The CDR3 consists of 12 residues. The CDR3 DNA sequence: TGTGCCAGCAGCAAGCAGGGGATGGAAGCTTTCTTT. Residues: CASSKQGMEAFF.

This chain links TRBV4-1 with TRBJ2-4; 7 bases align to TRBD1. The CDR3 covers 16 residues. J was trimmed by 9 bases and V by 1 base; bases with no gene match: 12. Germline V gives CDR1 MGHRA, CDR2 YSYEKL. For the CDR3, the DNA is TGCGCCAGCAGCCAAGGACAACCAGGGGGACAACGCATTCAGTACTTC. Its translation: CASSQGQPGGQRIQYF.

V and J are TRBV7-3 and TRBJ1-1; D is possibly TRBD1 (5 bases). The CDR3 has 16 residues. The V gene's germline CDR1 is SGHTA and CDR2 FQGTGA. The V end was cut by 5 bases, the J end by 1 base, with 17 bases between. CDR3 bases: TGTGCCAGCAGCCCCACAGGACAACATCCGAACACTGAAGCTTTCTTT. Encoded protein: CASSPTGQHPNTEAFF.

As concerns this clone: The same CDR3 can be traced to other DNA sequences in this sample. The chain recombines TRBV5-4 with TRBJ1-2, with D possibly matching TRBD1 (5 bases). The V end was cut by 3 bases, the J end by 7 bases, with 19 bases between. This CDR3 is built from 15 residues. Germline CDR1 and CDR2: SGHNT and YYREEE (reference sequence). Written as DNA, the CDR3 is TGTGCCAGCAGCTGGAACGGGACTCGAAGAGGTGGCTACACCTTC. Amino acids: CASSWNGTRRGGYTF.

The chain couples TRBV30 to TRBJ2-7; D not certain. The germline V gene has CDR1 GTSNPN and CDR2 SVGIG (reference sequence). Trimming cost V 3 bases and J 0 bases, with 6 bases left between them. There are 12 residues in the CDR3. CDR3 sequence: CAWSTTSYEQYF. The CDR3 coding sequence is TGTGCCTGGAGCACAACCTCCTACGAGCAGTACTTC.

This sequence joins TRBV9 and TRBJ2-7, with unresolved D. V gave up 0 bases and J gave up 4 bases, with 11 bases separating them. The CDR3 contains 14 residues. Germline lookup yields CDR1 SGDLS and CDR2 YYNGEE. CDR3 nucleotide sequence: TGTGCCAGCAGCGTAGGCCCCACGGTTTACGAGCAGTACTTC. This sequence encodes CASSVGPTVYEQYF.

The chain combines TRBV7-6 with TRBJ1-2; D remains unclear. This CDR3 contains 13 residues. V lost 1 base and J 10 bases, leaving 13 bases between the germline ends. Germline-derived CDR1 and CDR2 are SGHVS and FNYEAQ. The CDR3 DNA is TGTGCCAGCAGCTTAGAACCCGGGGTTGACTACACCTTC. This gives the protein CASSLEPGVDYTF.

This clone was seen once. The CDR3: CASSLVGQGSYEQYF. The CDR3 DNA is TGTGCCAGCAGCTTAGTGGGACAGGGGTCCTACGAGCAGTACTTC. The chain uses TRBV7-2 and TRBJ2-7; 10 nucleotides agree with TRBD1. The CDR3 loop spans 15 amino acids. Germline CDR1 SGHTA, CDR2 FQGNSA. The ends lost 1 base at V and 1 base at J; junction bases unmatched: 1.

The rearrangement links TRBV5-4 to TRBJ2-7; 10 bases match TRBD2. This CDR3 comprises 18 residues. Germline V gene sequence: CDR1 SGHNT, CDR2 YYREEE (reference sequence). V was clipped by 4 bases and J by 5 bases; unmatched bases: 18. DNA of the CDR3: TGTGCCAGCAGCCCAACCCGCCGGGCTAGCGGGAGAGTAAACGAGCAGTACTTC. Its translation: CASSPTRRASGRVNEQYF.

This clone appeared a single time. The chain has TRBV27 and TRBJ2-1, with D possibly TRBD2 on 5 matching bases. Trimming left V 5 bases short and J 3 bases short, with 11 bases between. Germline lookup yields CDR1 MNHEY and CDR2 SMNVEV (reference sequence). The CDR3 extends over 14 amino acids. CDR3 in DNA: TGTGCCAGCAGTACCCTGACTAACTACAATGAGCAGTTCTTC. Its protein product is CASSTLTNYNEQFF.

The CDR3 reads CASSFQGNEQFF. The CDR3 coding sequence is TGTGCCAGCAGCTTCCAGGGGAATGAGCAGTTCTTC. The chain employs TRBV7-9 and TRBJ2-1; D may be TRBD1 (6 bases). Trimming removed 3 bases from V and 7 bases from J, with 7 bases in between. CDR1 is SEHNR and CDR2 is FQNEAQ in the germline V gene (reference sequence). The CDR3 contains 12 residues.

The chain employs TRBV18 and TRBJ2-6, with unresolved D. This CDR3 has 15 residues. Trimming took 5 bases from V and 0 from J, leaving 8 bases between them. Germline assignment: CDR1 KGHSH and CDR2 LQKENI. DNA for the CDR3: TGTGCCAGCTCAGTGAGAGGCTCTGGGGCCAACGTCCTGACTTTC. Translated: CASSVRGSGANVLTF.

V usage is TRBV4-1 and J usage is TRBJ1-3; D uncertain. Trimming shortened V by 3 bases and J by 4 bases, and 13 bases separated the two germline ends. The length of the CDR3 is 15 residues. CDR1 and CDR2 from the germline V gene are MGHRA and YSYEKL. This CDR3 is CASSHRPLGGNTIYF. The CDR3 DNA reads as TGCGCCAGCAGCCACCGACCCCTCGGGGGAAACACCATATATTTT.

The table lists this clone with a few counts. The chain links TRBV14 to TRBJ1-5, with D unclear. V lost 1 base to trimming and J lost 0 bases, with 10 bases between them. The CDR3 loop spans 16 amino acids. Germline CDR1 is SGHDN and CDR2 is FVKESK. CDR3 sequence: CASSQVAAYSNQPQHF. DNA for the CDR3: TGTGCCAGCAGCCAAGTGGCGGCCTATAGCAATCAGCCCCAGCATTTT.

This chain connects TRBV28 to TRBJ2-7, with D possibly TRBD2 on 6 matching bases. Looked up from germline, CDR1 is MDHEN and CDR2 is SYDVKM. CDR3 length: 17 residues. The ends were cut back, 7 bases at V and 5 bases at J, with 27 bases in the middle. DNA of the CDR3: TGTGCCAGCACCGACCCCGGATCGCGGGATTCGTTGAACGAGCAGTACTTC. The encoded protein is CASTDPGSRDSLNEQYF.

The V call is TRBV9, the J call TRBJ1-1, with D hard to call. CDR1 is SGDLS, CDR2 YYNGEE, per germline. The CDR3 consists of 13 residues. The V gene lost 4 bases and the J gene lost 0 bases, with 7 bases spanning the gap. The CDR3 reads CASSYKMNTEAFF. CDR3 nucleotide sequence: TGTGCCAGCAGCTACAAGATGAACACTGAAGCTTTCTTT.

The rearrangement uses TRBV19 and TRBJ2-3, with D tentatively TRBD2 (5 bases). There are 15 residues in the CDR3. Germline lookup yields CDR1 LNHDA and CDR2 SQIVND (reference sequence). Trimming stripped 5 bases from V and 2 bases from J, with 14 bases between. DNA for the CDR3: TGTGCCAGTAGTCGGACGGGAACAACCACAGATACGCAGTATTTT. Its protein is CASSRTGTTTDTQYF. Full variable domain (remainder filled in from reference TRBV19 and TRBJ2-3): DGGITQSPKYLFRKEGQNVTLSCEQNLNHDAMYWYRQDPGQGLRLIYYSQIVNDFQKGDIAEGYSVSREKKESFPLTVTSAQKNPTAFYLCASSRTGTTTDTQYFGPGTRLTVL.

J is TRBJ2-7 and V is TRBV11-2; 13 positions match TRBD2. The CDR3 spans 17 residues. J was trimmed by 7 bases and V by 4 bases; bases with no gene match: 13. Per germline, CDR1 SGHAT and CDR2 FQNNGV. CDR3 coding DNA: TGTGCCAGCAGCTCCCCCCTAACTAGCGGGAGGGCCAGGGAGCAGTACTTC. It yields the protein CASSSPLTSGRAREQYF.